A single sample is the source of the 2 T cell receptor beta chains below, sequenced in a study of graft-versus-host responses after intestinal transplantation. These TCRs' antigens remain unknown. TCRdb's table, derived via immunoSEQ multiplex PCR, lists solely in-frame clones and lacks some. Here the sample spans 90,000 to 130,000 clones, 90% to 95% being singletons. The specimen comprised unstimulated CD8+ T cells sorted from spleen or lymph node cells, sampled before transplant. Receptor source: a human donor who was the organ donor for an intestinal transplant.

The chain carries TRBV27 and TRBJ1-2; D gene unclear. Germline lookup yields CDR1 MNHEY and CDR2 SMNVEV (reference sequence). Trimming took off 4 bases at V and 6 bases at J, with 15 bases between the two ends. The CDR3 consists of 14 residues. CDR3: CASSSTSPGNGYTF. The CDR3 DNA sequence: TGTGCCAGCAGTTCCACCAGCCCGGGTAATGGCTACACCTTC.

This rearrangement joins TRBV14 to TRBJ2-6, with D perhaps TRBD2 (5 bases). V gave up 4 bases and J gave up 1 base, with 5 bases separating them. The CDR3 extends over 14 amino acids. The germline CDR1 and CDR2 sequences are SGHDN and FVKESK. The CDR3 DNA is TGTGCCAGCAGCCCGGGATCTGGGGCCAACGTCCTGACTTTC. Translation: CASSPGSGANVLTF.